The 11 T cell receptor beta chains presented below share a single source sample, sequenced in a study of technical replicates of blood from a few donors. Repertoires were generated with immunoSEQ multiplex PCR, while TCRdb's copy carries only in-frame clones and drops some. The profile shows 82,000 or so clones, nearly 96% of them singletons. What was sequenced was T cells isolated from PBMCs. The receptors shown here come from a human donor in good health.

This clone has just one count. This chain uses TRBV10-3 with TRBJ2-1, with TRBD2 identical over 8 bases. This CDR3 has 15 amino acids. The germline CDR1 and CDR2 sequences are ENHRY and SYGVKD. V shed 3 bases, J shed 8 bases, and the junction held 9 bases outside the gene matches. The CDR3 loop is CAISEERETTHEQFF. CDR3 sequence (DNA): TGTGCCATCAGTGAAGAGCGGGAGACCACCCATGAGCAGTTCTTC.

The genes are TRBV18 and TRBJ2-3; the D is unclear. This CDR3 is 12 amino acids long. Trimming stripped 6 bases from V and 4 bases from J, with 8 bases between. The germline CDR1 and CDR2 sequences are KGHSH and LQKENI. CDR3 nucleotides: TGTGCCAGCTCGGCTGAGGCAGATACGCAGTATTTT. Residues: CASSAEADTQYF.

The chain joins TRBV19 to TRBJ2-5, with D perhaps TRBD2 (6 bases). Germline CDR1 is LNHDA and CDR2 is SQIVND (reference sequence). The CDR3 length is 15 residues. Trimming took off 7 bases at V and 5 bases at J, with 20 bases between the two ends. In DNA, the CDR3 is TGTGCCAGTACCGTAACTAGTAGTCTAGCGGAGACCCAGTACTTC. Protein product: CASTVTSSLAETQYF. The full variable domain, rest sourced from reference TRBV19 and TRBJ2-5, is DGGITQSPKYLFRKEGQNVTLSCEQNLNHDAMYWYRQDPGQGLRLIYYSQIVNDFQKGDIAEGYSVSREKKESFPLTVTSAQKNPTAFYLCASTVTSSLAETQYFGPGTRLLVL.

J is TRBJ1-1 and V is TRBV6-5; 7 bases align to TRBD1. V shed 2 bases and J 2 bases; nucleotides not matched to a gene: 5. The CDR3 length is 15 residues. Germline CDR1 and CDR2: MNHEY and SVGAGI. The CDR3 DNA reads TGTGCCAGCAGTTACGAGGACAGGCTTAACACTGAAGCTTTCTTT. The encoded protein is CASSYEDRLNTEAFF.

The rearrangement uses TRBV7-3 and TRBJ1-5; D may be TRBD1 (5 bases). This CDR3 is built from 14 residues. CDR1 is SGHTA and CDR2 is FQGTGA in the germline V gene. The V end lost 5 bases, the J end lost 4 bases, and 12 bases lay between the germline ends. The CDR3 DNA is TGTGCCAGCAGCCCCCAGGGTAGGAATCAGCCCCAGCATTTT. Its translation: CASSPQGRNQPQHF.

The chain carries TRBV11-3 and TRBJ2-2, with 12 bases identical to TRBD2. Germline V CDR1 and CDR2: SGHNT, YENEEA. The CDR3 covers 17 residues. With 6 bases clipped from V and 4 bases from J, the junction kept 9 bases outside the gene matches. The CDR3 bases are TGTGCCAGCAGGTCGTGGCTAGCGGGGGGGACCACCGGGGAGCTGTTTTTT. Amino acids: CASRSWLAGGTTGELFF.

The rearrangement links TRBV5-4 to TRBJ2-7; a weak D match, TRBD2 (6 bases). Germline CDR1 and CDR2: SGHNT and YYREEE (reference sequence). Trimming removed 3 bases from V and 2 bases from J, with 9 bases in between. The CDR3 is 13 residues long. CDR3 region: CASSWGLTYEQYF. In DNA form, the CDR3 reads TGTGCCAGCAGCTGGGGACTGACCTACGAGCAGTACTTC. Together with reference TRBV5-4 and TRBJ2-7, the CDR3 gives the full variable domain: ETGVTQSPTHLIKTRGQQVTLRCSSQSGHNTVSWYQQALGQGPQFIFQYYREEENGRGNFPPRFSGLQFPNYSSELNVNALELDDSALYLCASSWGLTYEQYFGPGTRLTVT.

CDR3: CASSVAENGPGGDTQYF. The CDR3 DNA sequence: TGTGCCAGCAGCGTAGCCGAAAACGGTCCGGGGGGAGATACGCAGTATTTT. This chain connects TRBV9 to TRBJ2-3; the match to TRBD2 covers 7 bases. Germline trimming cut 0 bases from V and 5 bases from J; bases unmatched to any gene: 12. The CDR3 runs 17 residues. Looked up from germline, CDR1 is SGDLS and CDR2 is YYNGEE.

V and J are TRBV7-2 and TRBJ1-5, with D tentatively TRBD1 (5 bases). The CDR3 loop spans 14 amino acids. Trimming took 5 bases from V and 8 from J, leaving 16 bases between them. Germline loops: CDR1 SGHTA, CDR2 FQGNSA. CDR3 protein: CASSPGPGGKPQHF. The CDR3 nucleotides are TGTGCCAGCAGCCCAGGGCCCGGGGGAAAGCCCCAGCATTTT.

This clone was detected once. The chain employs TRBV6-1 and TRBJ1-2; TRBD1 might be the D (6 bases). Germline V lookup: CDR1 MNHNS, CDR2 SASEGT. This CDR3 is built from 17 residues. V lost 2 bases, J lost 3 bases, and 19 bases lay in between. CDR3 nucleotide sequence: TGTGCCAGCAGTGAAATAGGAACAGGGATGGGGTACTATGGCTACACCTTC. Its translation is CASSEIGTGMGYYGYTF.

The chain uses TRBV10-2 and TRBJ2-7, with D hard to call. The CDR3 length is 14 residues. The germline CDR1 and CDR2 sequences are WSHSY and SAAADI. The V gene lost 0 bases and the J gene lost 6 bases, with 12 bases spanning the gap. The DNA of the CDR3 is TGCGCCAGCAGTGAGTCACCTCGAGGAGTCGAGCAGTACTTC. Amino acid sequence: CASSESPRGVEQYF.